The TCR beta chain under discussion was sequenced for a study of PD-1 blockade in mismatch repair-deficient tumors. Only in-frame clones appear in the TCRdb table, and some are missing; sequencing was by immunoSEQ multiplex PCR. The sample carries some 26,000 clones, 75% to 85% recorded once. CDR3 length: 11 amino acids. Germline V CDR1 and CDR2: MNHEY, SVGAGI. V lost 6 bases, J lost 5 bases, and 0 bases stayed unmatched. Sequenced here: peripheral blood, sampled 12 weeks after starting pembrolizumab. The receptor was derived from an adult with mismatch repair-deficient cancer. This chain connects TRBV6-5 to TRBJ1-2; 7 bases are a match to TRBD1. The CDR3 reads CASRGQYGYTF. CDR3 nucleotide sequence: TGTGCCAGCAGGGGACAGTATGGCTACACCTTC.